These 21 T cell receptor beta chains came from one sample sequenced in a study of regulatory T cells in long-lasting Graves disease. The time point: persistent/refractory GD, antithyroid drugs over 5 years with positive TRAb. PBMCs were the source of the RNA used for TCR sequencing. To make TCR beta libraries, researchers used iRepertoire HTBI primers and Arm-PCR of CDR3 regions. TCRdb called the multiplex PCR reads again in MiXCR, with one record for every CDR3 protein. The sample contains hundreds of thousands of distinct CDR3 sequences, roughly 21% of which appear only once. This material consisted of peripheral blood mononuclear cells (PBMCs), taken when the disease was refractory, from a patient treated with antithyroid drugs. The origin of the receptors is a female donor with Graves disease.

This chain joins TRBV27 and TRBJ2-7, with 8 positions matching TRBD1. This CDR3 is built from 13 residues. Germline assignment: CDR1 MNHEY and CDR2 SMNVEV (reference sequence). After removal of 8 bases from V and 1 base from J, the junction contained 4 bases not matched to a gene. The CDR3 is CASARDRSYEQYF. The CDR3 DNA follows: TGTGCCAGCGCCCGGGACAGGTCCTACGAGCAGTACTTC.

This clonotype was counted ten times or more. The V and J genes are TRBV29-1 and TRBJ1-1, with TRBD1 matching 7 bases. CDR1 and CDR2 from the germline V gene are SQVTM and ANQGSEA. V lost 4 bases and J lost 2; bases outside the gene matches: 7. The CDR3 runs to 14 residues. CDR3 DNA: TGCAGCGTTGTCCCGGGACAGCTAAACACTGAAGCTTTCTTT. This translates into CSVVPGQLNTEAFF.

This clonotype was seen ten or more times. The chain employs TRBV19 and TRBJ1-1; perhaps TRBD1 as D (5 bases). The CDR3 extends over 14 amino acids. Germline V gene sequence: CDR1 LNHDA, CDR2 SQIVND (reference sequence). V lost 6 bases, J lost 3 bases, and 14 bases lay in between. The CDR3 sequence: CASRWIRGDTEAFF. Written as DNA, the CDR3 is TGTGCCAGTAGGTGGATTCGAGGGGACACTGAAGCTTTCTTT.

As concerns this clonotype: A much larger clone differs from this one at a single base, so this may be a read error. V is TRBV28 and J is TRBJ2-2, with a weak D call TRBD1 (6 bases). CDR3 length: 15 amino acids. Per germline, CDR1 MDHEN and CDR2 SYDVKM. This chain's CDR3 is CASGLPGAVTGELFF. For the CDR3, the DNA is TGTGCCAGCGGTTTACCAGGGGCCGTCACCGGGGAGCTGTTTTTT.

This clonotype showed up just a few times. The chain couples TRBV6-1 to TRBJ1-5; D gene unclear. CDR3 size: 17 residues. Germline V gene lookup returns CDR1 MNHNS and CDR2 SASEGT. V lost 11 bases, J lost 1 base, and 24 bases lay in between. Here the CDR3 reads CAVRSAASLFSNQPQHF. In DNA, the CDR3 is TGTGCCGTTCGATCGGCTGCTTCATTGTTCAGCAATCAGCCCCAGCATTTT.

This clonotype was found many times. This chain joins TRBV2 and TRBJ1-2; tentative D call: TRBD1 (5 bases). V was clipped by 8 bases and J by 5 bases, with 21 bases between them. This CDR3 has 15 residues. The germline V gene encodes CDR1 SNHLY and CDR2 FYNNEI. CDR3 sequence reads: CASQQAQTEYYGYTF. DNA for the CDR3: TGTGCCAGCCAGCAGGCTCAGACAGAGTATTATGGCTACACCTTC.

This clonotype was observed at least ten times. The gene calls are TRBV7-8 and TRBJ2-5, with a tentative D call TRBD2 (5 bases). There are 14 residues in the CDR3. Germline V lookup: CDR1 SGHVS, CDR2 FQNEAQ. The V end was cut by 4 bases, the J end by 3 bases, with 12 bases between. CDR3 residues: CASSSTGNEETQYF. The DNA of the CDR3 is TGTGCCAGCAGCTCCACGGGAAACGAAGAGACCCAGTACTTC.

This clonotype was observed many times. V usage is TRBV28 and J usage is TRBJ1-5, with TRBD1 identical over 9 bases. Germline V lookup: CDR1 MDHEN, CDR2 SYDVKM. V gave up 4 bases and J gave up 6 bases; unmatched junction bases: 4. This CDR3 has 14 residues. The CDR3 DNA sequence: TGTGCCAGCAGTTACAGGGGGCGAGGTCAGCCCCAGCATTTT. The encoded protein is CASSYRGRGQPQHF. The whole variable domain, remainder taken from reference TRBV28 and TRBJ1-5, is DVKVTQSSRYLVKRTGEKVFLECVQDMDHENMFWYRQDPGLGLRLIYFSYDVKMKEKGDIPEGYSVSREKKERFSLILESASTNQTSMYLCASSYRGRGQPQHFGDGTRLSIL.

In its sample, this clonotype was seen many times. The J gene is TRBJ1-1, the V gene TRBV3-1; maybe TRBD1 (5 bases). The CDR3 is 13 amino acids. CDR1 is LGHDT, CDR2 YNNKEL, per germline (reference sequence). Trimming left V 0 bases short and J 11 bases short, with 13 bases between. For the CDR3, the DNA is TGTGCCAGCAGCCAAGACAGGTCTGGGACCGCTTTCTTT. Translation: CASSQDRSGTAFF.

This clonotype was observed many times. V and J are TRBV28 and TRBJ2-2; D is undetermined. V lost 3 bases and J lost 8, with 10 bases in between. This CDR3 is 13 amino acids long. The germline V gene encodes CDR1 MDHEN and CDR2 SYDVKM. The CDR3 sequence is CASSFAFGGELFF. The CDR3 nucleotides read TGTGCCAGCAGTTTTGCCTTTGGAGGGGAGCTGTTTTTT.

This clonotype was found many times. The chain recombines TRBV12-3 or TRBV12-4 with TRBJ2-7, with 9 bases matching TRBD2. This CDR3 comprises 14 residues. With V trimmed by 5 bases and J by 6 bases, 8 bases remained unmatched. The CDR3: CASSATSGSLEQYF. As DNA, the CDR3 is TGTGCCAGCAGTGCGACTAGCGGTTCTCTCGAGCAGTACTTC.

This clonotype was counted at least ten times. The V and J genes are TRBV28 and TRBJ1-6; a possible D gene is TRBD1 (6 bases). CDR3 length: 12 residues. The germline V and J ends were trimmed by 6 bases and 10 bases, with 10 bases remaining between them. The V gene's germline CDR1 is MDHEN and CDR2 SYDVKM. As DNA, the CDR3 is TGTGCCAGCAGGGGACAAGGGTCACCCCTCCACTTT. The encoded protein is CASRGQGSPLHF.

The V gene is TRBV4-1, the J gene TRBJ2-7; tentative D call: TRBD1 (6 bases). Trimming cost V 5 bases and J 6 bases, with 14 bases left between them. The germline V gene has CDR1 MGHRA and CDR2 YSYEKL. The CDR3 length is 13 residues. CDR3 region: CASSRGRGSEQYF. The CDR3 nucleotides are TGCGCCAGCAGCAGGGGCAGGGGATCCGAGCAGTACTTC.

The V gene is TRBV29-1, the J gene TRBJ1-2; 9 nucleotides match TRBD1. The CDR3 extends over 12 amino acids. V was pared by 3 bases and J by 5 bases, with 1 base of the junction left unmatched. CDR1 and CDR2 (germline): SQVTM, ANQGSEA. The CDR3 protein is CSVETGGYGYTF. The CDR3 nucleotides are TGCAGCGTTGAGACAGGGGGGTATGGCTACACCTTC.

This clonotype appeared many times. V is TRBV28 and J is TRBJ2-5, with 7 bases lining up with TRBD2. The V gene's germline CDR1 is MDHEN and CDR2 SYDVKM. The CDR3 has 14 residues. Germline trimming cut 7 bases from V and 0 bases from J; bases unmatched to any gene: 5. The CDR3 region has the DNA TGTGCCAGCAAAAAGCGGGATTACCAAGAGACCCAGTACTTC. Translating gives CASKKRDYQETQYF.

This clonotype was recorded a few times. The chain recombines TRBV6-5 with TRBJ2-7; possible D gene TRBD1, 6 bases. Deletions cut 4 bases from V and 2 bases from J, with 9 bases between. The CDR3 is 13 amino acids. The V gene's germline CDR1 is MNHEY and CDR2 SVGAGI. In DNA, the CDR3 is TGTGCCAGCAGTTGGGACACCACCTACGAGCAGTACTTC. Translated, it gives CASSWDTTYEQYF.

This clonotype was recorded a few times. V is TRBV11-2 and J is TRBJ1-4, with TRBD1 matching 7 bases. Germline-derived CDR1 and CDR2 are SGHAT and FQNNGV. V was pared by 5 bases and J by 7 bases, with 10 bases of the junction left unmatched. CDR3 length: 15 residues. The CDR3: CASSPVGDRAEKLFF. The CDR3 DNA reads as TGTGCCAGCAGCCCAGTGGGGGACAGAGCTGAAAAACTGTTTTTT. The entire variable domain, with the rest obtained from reference TRBV11-2 and TRBJ1-4, is as follows: EAGVAQSPRYKIIEKRQSVAFWCNPISGHATLYWYQQILGQGPKLLIQFQNNGVVDDSQLPKDRFSAERLKGVDSTLKIQPAKLEDSAVYLCASSPVGDRAEKLFFGSGTQLSVL.

With respect to this clonotype: A single base separates this from a much larger clone, so it may be a read error. The chain joins TRBV28 to TRBJ2-7; 10 bases line up with TRBD1. The trim removed 5 bases at V and 3 bases at J, leaving 10 bases unmatched. The CDR3 is 16 amino acids. Per germline, CDR1 MDHEN and CDR2 SYDVKM. The CDR3 region is CASSPPGQGGLYEQYF. DNA for the CDR3: TGTGCCAGCAGTCCCCCTGGACAGGGGGGGCTCTACGAGCAGTACTTC.

The chain combines TRBV7-8 with TRBJ2-1; TRBD2 matches 10 bases. This CDR3 is 15 amino acids long. The trim removed 5 bases at V and 9 bases at J, leaving 10 bases unmatched. Germline V CDR1 and CDR2: SGHVS, FQNEAQ. The CDR3 DNA follows: TGTGCCAGCAGCCCTATAGGGCTAGCGGGAGTTGAGCAGTTCTTC. Residues: CASSPIGLAGVEQFF.

In nucleotides, the CDR3 is TGTGCCAGCAGTTTTACAGAAAAATCACCCCTCCACTTT. Encoded protein: CASSFTEKSPLHF. V and J are TRBV12-3 or TRBV12-4 and TRBJ1-6; D ambiguous. This CDR3 has 13 amino acids. Trimming removed 3 bases at V and 10 bases at J, with 10 bases between.

The rearrangement links TRBV13 to TRBJ2-5, with 8 bases identical to TRBD1. CDR1 PRHDT and CDR2 FYEKMQ come from the germline V gene (reference sequence). This CDR3 is built from 17 residues. The V segment lost 0 bases and the J segment 2 bases; nucleotides outside the gene matches: 8. The CDR3 DNA reads as TGTGCCAGCAGCTTAGGCCTTGGGAGACAGGGGCAAGAGACCCAGTACTTC. This encodes CASSLGLGRQGQETQYF.